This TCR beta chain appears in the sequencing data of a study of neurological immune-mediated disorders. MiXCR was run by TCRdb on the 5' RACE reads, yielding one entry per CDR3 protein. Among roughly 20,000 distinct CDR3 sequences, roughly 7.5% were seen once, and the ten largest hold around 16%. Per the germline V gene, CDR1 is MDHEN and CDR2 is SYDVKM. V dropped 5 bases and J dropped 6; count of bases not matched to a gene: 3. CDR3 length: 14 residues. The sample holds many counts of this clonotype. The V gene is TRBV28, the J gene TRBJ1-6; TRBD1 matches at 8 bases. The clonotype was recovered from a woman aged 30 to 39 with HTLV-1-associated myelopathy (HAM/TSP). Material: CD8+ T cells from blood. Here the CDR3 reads CASSGTGGNSPLHF. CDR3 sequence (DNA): TGTGCCAGCAGTGGAACAGGGGGTAATTCACCCCTCCACTTT.